What follows describes a single T cell receptor (beta chain). The PCR employed 60 Vbeta primers together with 13 Jbeta primers. Sequencing used immunoSEQ multiplex PCR; TCRdb keeps in-frame clones, though not all of them. This table holds approximately 160,000 clones, around 76% found once. The entry originates in a study of cytomegalovirus exposure and HLA in healthy donors. The specimen was PBMCs. The sequence derives from a man aged 40-50 years in good health and CMV-seronegative.

CDR3: CASSVGLAGNNEQFF. Here the CDR3 DNA reads TGTGCCAGCAGTGTGGGACTAGCGGGCAACAATGAGCAGTTCTTC. The chain combines TRBV28 with TRBJ2-1; 12 nucleotides align to TRBD2. The V and J ends lost 5 bases and 5 bases, in that order; junction bases with no gene match: 4. CDR1 is MDHEN and CDR2 is SYDVKM in the germline V gene. CDR3 length equals 15 residues.